A single sample is the source of the 10 T cell receptor beta chains below, sequenced in a study of blood T cell repertoires in COVID-19. Sequencing was performed with immunoSEQ multiplex PCR; in TCRdb, only in-frame clones are kept and a portion is missing. The sample shows fewer than 350,000 clones, around nine tenths of them seen only once. Sequenced: peripheral blood. The receptors were gathered from a middle-aged man with active or convalescent COVID-19.

The chain links TRBV10-1 to TRBJ2-7; TRBD1 aligns across 7 bases. Germline trimming cut 4 bases from V and 4 bases from J; bases unmatched to any gene: 13. The CDR3 is 16 residues long. CDR1 is WNHNN, CDR2 SYGVQD, per germline (reference sequence). The CDR3 region has the DNA TGCGCCAGCAGTGCTTCAGACAGGGATGGGGTTTACGAGCAGTACTTC. Encoded protein: CASSASDRDGVYEQYF.

The CDR3 nucleotides read TGTGCCACCAGTGATCCTTTGAGGGATGGGGCCAACGTCCTGACTTTC. Its translation: CATSDPLRDGANVLTF. The gene calls are TRBV24-1 and TRBJ2-6; a possible D gene is TRBD2 (5 bases). V lost 3 bases and J 3 bases, leaving 11 bases between the germline ends. The CDR3 is 16 residues long. Germline V CDR1 and CDR2: KGHDR, SFDVKD.

This clone was found once. This chain connects TRBV6-5 to TRBJ2-2; 8 bases are a match to TRBD2. The trim removed 8 bases at V and 6 bases at J, leaving 11 bases unmatched. This CDR3 region has 15 residues. Germline lookup yields CDR1 MNHEY and CDR2 SVGAGI. The CDR3 region has the DNA TGTGCCAGCTACGGCCCAGCGGGGGAAGCCGGGGAGCTGTTTTTT. As protein: CASYGPAGEAGELFF.

The chain couples TRBV7-2 to TRBJ2-7, with a possible D match to TRBD2 (6 bases). The CDR3 is 15 amino acids. With 4 bases removed from V and 0 bases from J, the gap between germline ends came to 13 bases. Germline V CDR1 and CDR2: SGHTA, FQGNSA. CDR3: CASSWTAGSSYEQYF. The CDR3 bases are TGTGCCAGCAGCTGGACTGCGGGAAGCTCCTACGAGCAGTACTTC.

The J gene is TRBJ1-1, the V gene TRBV4-2; the D gene is possibly TRBD1 (5 bases). Trimming took off 3 bases at V and 7 bases at J, with 9 bases between the two ends. The CDR3 extends over 12 amino acids. From germline, CDR1 is LGHNA and CDR2 YNFKEQ. The CDR3 protein is CASSHPTVEAFF. The CDR3 nucleotides read TGTGCCAGCAGCCATCCGACAGTTGAAGCTTTCTTT.

This chain connects TRBV5-3 to TRBJ1-5, with 7 bases lining up with TRBD1. TRBV5-3 carries the ORF label, with uncertain function. Trimming cost V 2 bases and J 7 bases; bases outside gene matches: 12. This CDR3 contains 16 residues. The CDR3 reads CARSFARQGHSQPQHF. CDR3 DNA sequence: TGTGCCAGAAGCTTTGCCAGACAGGGCCATTCCCAGCCCCAGCATTTT.

The chain joins TRBV18 to TRBJ1-5; D ambiguous. The CDR3 runs to 14 residues. Germline V gene data show CDR1 as KGHSH and CDR2 as LQKENI. The germline V and J ends were trimmed by 3 bases and 5 bases, with 11 bases remaining between them. CDR3 DNA: TGTGCCAGCTCACCCCTCGGGGAGGATCAGCCCCAGCATTTT. It translates to CASSPLGEDQPQHF.

V gene TRBV7-6 combines with J gene TRBJ2-1; D is possibly TRBD2 (6 bases). This CDR3 contains 13 residues. V dropped 5 bases and J dropped 6 bases, with 11 bases sitting between them. The germline CDR1 and CDR2 sequences are SGHVS and FNYEAQ. The CDR3 sequence is CASSGGAVNEQFF. The CDR3 DNA follows: TGTGCCAGCAGCGGAGGGGCGGTCAATGAGCAGTTCTTC.

The J gene is TRBJ2-7, the V gene TRBV9, with D possibly TRBD1 on 6 matching bases. V lost 4 bases, J lost 6 bases, and 20 bases lay in between. Per the germline V gene, CDR1 is SGDLS and CDR2 is YYNGEE. The CDR3 totals 15 residues. The CDR3 DNA reads as TGTGCCAGCAGCACCGAACAGGGACGCCCGGGCGAGCAGTACTTC. This sequence encodes CASSTEQGRPGEQYF.

V and J are TRBV5-1 and TRBJ2-5; D is ambiguous. Trimming cost V 4 bases and J 4 bases, with 14 bases left between them. In germline, CDR1 is SGHRS, CDR2 YFSETQ. The CDR3 consists of 14 residues. CDR3 coding DNA: TGCGCCAGCAGCGACATTCTCACCACAGAGACCCAGTACTTC. Translated, it gives CASSDILTTETQYF.